The entry that follows covers one TCR beta chain sequence. The sample originates from a study of T-cell memory formation after mild COVID-19. Overall study: Most TCR clusters belonged to a single donor.

TCRdb processed the 5' RACE reads anew with MiXCR; each CDR3 protein has one entry. The sample yields about 270,000 distinct CDR3 sequences, less than 20% seen once. V shed 2 bases and J shed 5 bases, with 11 bases lying between them. Per the germline V gene, CDR1 is SGHTA and CDR2 is FQGNSA. The CDR3 runs 14 residues. The V gene is TRBV7-2, the J gene TRBJ2-3; D ambiguous. Material for sequencing was PBMCs or a T cell subset sorted from them (not recorded which). This sequence was found in an adult woman who had mild COVID-19 (a few samples of this study predate the infection). Cell type and time point are not known. The CDR3 DNA reads as TGTGCCAGCAGCTTATCGTTGCTGGTAGATACGCAGTATTTT. It codes for CASSLSLLVDTQYF. Full variable domain (outside the CDR3, taken from reference TRBV7-2 and TRBJ2-3): GAGVSQSPSNKVTEKGKDVELRCDPISGHTALYWYRQSLGQGLEFLIYFQGNSAPDKSGLPSDRFSAERTGGSVSTLTIQRTQQEDSAVYLCASSLSLLVDTQYFGPGTRLTVL.